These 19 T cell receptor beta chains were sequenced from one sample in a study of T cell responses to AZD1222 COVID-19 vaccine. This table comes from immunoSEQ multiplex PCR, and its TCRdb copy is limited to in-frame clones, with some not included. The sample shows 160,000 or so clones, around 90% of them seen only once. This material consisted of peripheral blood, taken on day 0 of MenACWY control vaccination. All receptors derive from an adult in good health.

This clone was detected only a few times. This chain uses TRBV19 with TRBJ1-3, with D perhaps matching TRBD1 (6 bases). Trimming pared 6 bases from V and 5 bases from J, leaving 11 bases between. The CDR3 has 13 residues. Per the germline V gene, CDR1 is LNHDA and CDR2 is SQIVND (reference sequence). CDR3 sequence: CASRLQGRNTIYF. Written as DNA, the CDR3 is TGTGCCAGTAGGTTACAGGGTCGAAACACCATATATTTT.

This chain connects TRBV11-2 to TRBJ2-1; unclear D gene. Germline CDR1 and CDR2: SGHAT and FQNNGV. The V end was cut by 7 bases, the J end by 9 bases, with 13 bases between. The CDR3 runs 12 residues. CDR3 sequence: CASTPTPGEQFF. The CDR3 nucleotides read TGTGCCAGCACCCCCACGCCGGGTGAGCAGTTCTTC.

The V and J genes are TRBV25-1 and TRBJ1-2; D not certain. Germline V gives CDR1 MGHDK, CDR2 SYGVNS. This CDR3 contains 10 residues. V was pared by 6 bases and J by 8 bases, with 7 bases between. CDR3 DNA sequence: TGTGCCAGCAGCAGTCGAGGCTACACCTTC. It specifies CASSSRGYTF.

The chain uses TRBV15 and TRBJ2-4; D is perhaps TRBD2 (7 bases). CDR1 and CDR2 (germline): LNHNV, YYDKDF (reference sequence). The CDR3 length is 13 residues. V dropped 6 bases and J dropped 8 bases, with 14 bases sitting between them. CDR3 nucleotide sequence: TGTGCCACCAGTATAGGGGGGGTTTACATTCAGTACTTC. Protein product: CATSIGGVYIQYF.

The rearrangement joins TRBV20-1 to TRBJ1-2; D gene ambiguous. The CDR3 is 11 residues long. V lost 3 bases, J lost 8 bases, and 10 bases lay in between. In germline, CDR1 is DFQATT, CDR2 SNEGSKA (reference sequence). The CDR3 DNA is TGCAGTGCTAGCATTCCCCGGGGCTACACCTTC. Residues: CSASIPRGYTF.

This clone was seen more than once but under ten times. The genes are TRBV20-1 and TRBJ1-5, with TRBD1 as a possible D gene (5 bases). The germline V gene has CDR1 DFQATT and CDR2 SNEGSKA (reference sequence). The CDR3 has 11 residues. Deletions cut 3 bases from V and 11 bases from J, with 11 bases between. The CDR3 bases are TGCAGTGCTAGCAGGGCAGAGGCCCAGCATTTT. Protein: CSASRAEAQHF.

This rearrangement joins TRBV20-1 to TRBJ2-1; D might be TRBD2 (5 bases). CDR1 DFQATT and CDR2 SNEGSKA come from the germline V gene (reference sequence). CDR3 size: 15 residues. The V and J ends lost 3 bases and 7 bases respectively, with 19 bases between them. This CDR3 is CSASPPIWRTNEQFF. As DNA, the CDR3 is TGCAGTGCTAGTCCACCAATCTGGAGGACGAATGAGCAGTTCTTC.

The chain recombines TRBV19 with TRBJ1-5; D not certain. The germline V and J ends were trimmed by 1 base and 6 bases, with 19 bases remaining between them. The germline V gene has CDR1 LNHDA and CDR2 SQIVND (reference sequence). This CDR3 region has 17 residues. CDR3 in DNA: TGTGCCAGTAGTATAGGGATAGGGCCCCCTGGTTCTCAGCCCCAGCATTTT. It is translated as CASSIGIGPPGSQPQHF.

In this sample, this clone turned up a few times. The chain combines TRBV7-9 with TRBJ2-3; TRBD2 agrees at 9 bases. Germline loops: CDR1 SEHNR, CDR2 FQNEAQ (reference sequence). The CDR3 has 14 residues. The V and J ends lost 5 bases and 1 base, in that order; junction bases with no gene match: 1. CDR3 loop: CASSPSGGTDTQYF. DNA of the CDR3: TGTGCCAGCAGCCCTAGCGGGGGCACAGATACGCAGTATTTT.

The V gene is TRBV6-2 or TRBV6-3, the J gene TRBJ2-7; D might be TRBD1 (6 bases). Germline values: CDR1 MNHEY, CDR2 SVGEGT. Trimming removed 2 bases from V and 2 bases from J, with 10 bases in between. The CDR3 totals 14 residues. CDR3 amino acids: CASSYGGRAYEQYF. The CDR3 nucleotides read TGTGCCAGCAGTTACGGGGGCCGAGCCTACGAGCAGTACTTC.

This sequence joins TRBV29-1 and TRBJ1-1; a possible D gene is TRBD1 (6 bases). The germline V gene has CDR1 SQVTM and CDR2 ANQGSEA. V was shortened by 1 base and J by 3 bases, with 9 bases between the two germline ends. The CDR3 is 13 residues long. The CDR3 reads CSVEAQGDTEAFF. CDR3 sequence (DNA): TGCAGCGTTGAAGCACAGGGCGACACTGAAGCTTTCTTT.

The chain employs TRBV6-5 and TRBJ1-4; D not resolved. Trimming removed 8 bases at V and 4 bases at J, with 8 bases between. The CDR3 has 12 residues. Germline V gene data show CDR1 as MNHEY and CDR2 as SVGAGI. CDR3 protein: CASGRGNEKLFF. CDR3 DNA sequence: TGTGCCAGCGGCCGGGGTAATGAAAAACTGTTTTTT.

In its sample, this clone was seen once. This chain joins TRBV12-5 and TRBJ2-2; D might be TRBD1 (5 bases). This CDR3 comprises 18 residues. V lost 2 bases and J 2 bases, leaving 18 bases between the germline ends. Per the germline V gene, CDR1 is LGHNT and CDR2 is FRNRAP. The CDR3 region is CASGLMATTVSNTGELFF. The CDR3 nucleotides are TGTGCTAGTGGTTTGATGGCCACGACAGTGTCAAACACCGGGGAGCTGTTTTTT. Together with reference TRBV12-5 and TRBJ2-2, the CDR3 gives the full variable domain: DARVTQTPRHKVTEMGQEVTMRCQPILGHNTVFWYRQTMMQGLELLAYFRNRAPLDDSGMPKDRFSAEMPDATLATLKIQPSEPRDSAVYFCASGLMATTVSNTGELFFGEGSRLTVL.

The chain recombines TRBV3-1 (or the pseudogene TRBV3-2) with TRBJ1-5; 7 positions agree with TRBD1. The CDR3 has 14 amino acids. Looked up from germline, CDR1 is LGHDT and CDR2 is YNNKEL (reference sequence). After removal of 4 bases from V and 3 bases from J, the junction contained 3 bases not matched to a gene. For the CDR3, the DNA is TGTGCCAGCAGCCTCGGGACAGACAATCAGCCCCAGCATTTT. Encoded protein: CASSLGTDNQPQHF.

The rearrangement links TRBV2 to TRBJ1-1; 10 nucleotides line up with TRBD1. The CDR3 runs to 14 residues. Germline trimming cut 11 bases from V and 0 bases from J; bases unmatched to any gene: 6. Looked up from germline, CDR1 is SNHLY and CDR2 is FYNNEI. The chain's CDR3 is CAGDRGPLNTEAFF. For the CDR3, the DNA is TGTGCCGGGGACAGGGGTCCCCTGAACACTGAAGCTTTCTTT.

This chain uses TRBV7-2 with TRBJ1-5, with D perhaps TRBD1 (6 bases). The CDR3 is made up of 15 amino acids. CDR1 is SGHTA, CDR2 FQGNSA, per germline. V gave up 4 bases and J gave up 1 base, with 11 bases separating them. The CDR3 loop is CASSSQGSSNQPQHF. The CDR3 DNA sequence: TGTGCCAGCAGCTCACAGGGATCCAGCAATCAGCCCCAGCATTTT.

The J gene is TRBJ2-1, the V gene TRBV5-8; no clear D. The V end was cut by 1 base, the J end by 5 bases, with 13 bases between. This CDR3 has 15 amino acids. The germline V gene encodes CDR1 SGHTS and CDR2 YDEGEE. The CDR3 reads CASSLLDHRNNEQFF. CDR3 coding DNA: TGTGCCAGCAGCTTGCTTGATCATCGGAACAATGAGCAGTTCTTC.

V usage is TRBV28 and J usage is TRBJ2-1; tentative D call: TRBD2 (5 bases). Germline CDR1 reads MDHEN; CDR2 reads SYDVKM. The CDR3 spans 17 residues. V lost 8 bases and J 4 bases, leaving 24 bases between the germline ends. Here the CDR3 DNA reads TGTGCCAGCCAAGGTTTCGGGGTTAGCCGAGGATACAATGAGCAGTTCTTC. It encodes CASQGFGVSRGYNEQFF. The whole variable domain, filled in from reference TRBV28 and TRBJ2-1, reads DVKVTQSSRYLVKRTGEKVFLECVQDMDHENMFWYRQDPGLGLRLIYFSYDVKMKEKGDIPEGYSVSREKKERFSLILESASTNQTSMYLCASQGFGVSRGYNEQFFGPGTRLTVL.

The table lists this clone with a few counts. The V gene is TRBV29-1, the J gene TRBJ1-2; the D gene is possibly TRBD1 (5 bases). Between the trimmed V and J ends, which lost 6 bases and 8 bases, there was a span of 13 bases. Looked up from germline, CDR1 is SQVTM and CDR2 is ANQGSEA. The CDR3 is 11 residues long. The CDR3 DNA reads TGCAGCGTGGGGGGGTCGCGAGGCTACACCTTC. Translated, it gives CSVGGSRGYTF.